This T cell receptor beta chain was captured by sequencing in a study of cytomegalovirus exposure and HLA in healthy donors. Findings of the study overall: The authors enumerated 150 to 200 TCR beta chains as linked to cytomegalovirus. A likely sequencing artifact accounted for one observed cluster of highly shared sequence variants. Previously analyzed data showed that most TCR beta V segments were productive at a frequency of about 87% or about 30%.

With V trimmed by 3 bases and J by 8 bases, 5 bases remained unmatched. This CDR3 is 14 amino acids long. The germline CDR1 and CDR2 sequences are SGHNT and YYREEE (reference sequence). Of note for this clone: As yet, its antigen is unknown.

In the PCR, 60 Vbeta and 13 Jbeta primers were used. Assay: immunoSEQ multiplex PCR; the TCRdb copy retains only in-frame clones and omits some. Of about 120,000 clones in the sample, approximately 81% were seen once. The specimen sequenced was PBMCs. The TCR was taken from a young woman in good health and CMV-seronegative. The rearrangement uses TRBV5-4 and TRBJ2-6, with 7 positions matching TRBD1. CDR3 in DNA: TGTGCCAGCAGCTCCTTAGGGGGCCCCAACGTCCTGACTTTC. Translated: CASSSLGGPNVLTF. Filled out from reference TRBV5-4 and TRBJ2-6, the complete variable domain reads ETGVTQSPTHLIKTRGQQVTLRCSSQSGHNTVSWYQQALGQGPQFIFQYYREEENGRGNFPPRFSGLQFPNYSSELNVNALELDDSALYLCASSSLGGPNVLTFGAGSRLTVL.